This T cell receptor (beta chain) came from a study of blood T cell repertoires in COVID-19. The overall study: Samples came from the United States, Italy and Spain, spanning acute and convalescent COVID-19.

Recruitment covered under 25 US areas and drew participants whose ages spanned about 18 to 95 years. Generated by immunoSEQ multiplex PCR, the TCRdb table keeps only in-frame clones and is missing some. The top ten clones hold around 1.7% of a sample with about 280,000 clones, 90% of them seen once. The clonotype was recovered from a woman under 30 with acute COVID-19. The specimen sequenced was PBMCs or T cells enriched from blood (not recorded which).

CDR3 in DNA: TGTGCCAGCAGTTACGACAGGGTGAGCCAGCCCCAGCATTTT. Its translation: CASSYDRVSQPQHF. V usage is TRBV6-5 and J usage is TRBJ1-5, with 7 bases matching TRBD1. The CDR3 contains 14 residues. With V trimmed by 2 bases and J by 7 bases, 5 bases remained unmatched. CDR1 and CDR2 from the germline V gene are MNHEY and SVGAGI.